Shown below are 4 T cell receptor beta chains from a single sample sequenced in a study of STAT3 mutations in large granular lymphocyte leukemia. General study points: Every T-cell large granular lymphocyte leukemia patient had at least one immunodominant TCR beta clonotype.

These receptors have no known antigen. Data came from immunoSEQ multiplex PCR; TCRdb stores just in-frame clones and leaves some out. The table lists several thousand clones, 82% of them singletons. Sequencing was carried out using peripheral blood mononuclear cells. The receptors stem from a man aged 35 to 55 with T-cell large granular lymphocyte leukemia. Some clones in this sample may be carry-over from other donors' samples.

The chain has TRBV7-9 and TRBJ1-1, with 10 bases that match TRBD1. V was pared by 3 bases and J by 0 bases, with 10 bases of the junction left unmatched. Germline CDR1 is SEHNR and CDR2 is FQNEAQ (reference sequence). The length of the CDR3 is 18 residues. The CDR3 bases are TGTGCCAGCAGCTTGTCCGGGACAGGGGTCTTAATGAACACTGAAGCTTTCTTT. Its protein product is CASSLSGTGVLMNTEAFF.

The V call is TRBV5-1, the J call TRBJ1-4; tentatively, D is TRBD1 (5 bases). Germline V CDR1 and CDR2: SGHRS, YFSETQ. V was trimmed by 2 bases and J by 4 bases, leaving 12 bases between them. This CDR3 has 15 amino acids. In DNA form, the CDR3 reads TGCGCCAGCAGCTTATTAGGTCAGGGTAATGAAAAACTGTTTTTT. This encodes CASSLLGQGNEKLFF.

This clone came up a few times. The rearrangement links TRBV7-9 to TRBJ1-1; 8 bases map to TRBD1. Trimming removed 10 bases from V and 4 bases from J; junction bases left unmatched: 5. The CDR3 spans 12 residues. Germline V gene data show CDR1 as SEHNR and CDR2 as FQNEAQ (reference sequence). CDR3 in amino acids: CATRQGPTEAFF. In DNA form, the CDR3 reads TGTGCCACCCGACAGGGGCCCACTGAAGCTTTCTTT. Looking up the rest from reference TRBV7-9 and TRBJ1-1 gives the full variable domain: DTGVSQNPRHKITKRGQNVTFRCDPISEHNRLYWYRQTLGQGPEFLTYFQNEAQLEKSRLLSDRFSAERPKGSFSTLEIQRTEQGDSAMYLCATRQGPTEAFFGQGTRLTVV.

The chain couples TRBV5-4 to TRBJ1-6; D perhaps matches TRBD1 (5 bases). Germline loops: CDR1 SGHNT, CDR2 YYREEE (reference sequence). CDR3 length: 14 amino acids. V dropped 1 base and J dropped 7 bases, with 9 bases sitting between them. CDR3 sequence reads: CASSLQGANSPLHF. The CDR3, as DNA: TGTGCCAGCAGCTTGCAGGGTGCCAATTCACCCCTCCACTTT. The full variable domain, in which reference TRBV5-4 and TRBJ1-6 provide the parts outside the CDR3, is ETGVTQSPTHLIKTRGQQVTLRCSSQSGHNTVSWYQQALGQGPQFIFQYYREEENGRGNFPPRFSGLQFPNYSSELNVNALELDDSALYLCASSLQGANSPLHFGNGTRLTVT.